This T cell receptor (beta chain) was sequenced in a study of glioma-infiltrating T cells. Study conclusions and caveats: Gliomas, especially low-grade, showed above-expected tissue-blood divergence; non-neoplastic patients showed below. Tissue and blood shared very few CDR3 sequences.

The CDR3 has 12 residues. Per the germline V gene, CDR1 is MNHEY and CDR2 is SMNVEV (reference sequence). V lost 2 bases and J 7 bases, leaving 8 bases between the germline ends. In its sample, this clonotype was seen many times. Its specificity is unknown. The iRepertoire nested amplicon-rescue multiplex PCR amplified TCR alpha and beta CDR3s from RNA. For one-step reverse transcription and amplification, 100-400 ng of tissue mRNA or PBMC total RNA was used. TCRdb itself ran the multiplex PCR reads through MiXCR, one entry per CDR3 protein. The table shows under 200,000 distinct CDR3 sequences, with roughly two fifths occurring only once.

This chain links TRBV27 with TRBJ1-1; D not certain. Material for sequencing was glioma tissue, nonneoplastic brain tissue, or PBMCs (not recorded which). The sequence derives from a human donor with low-grade glioma or glioblastoma, undergoing nonglioma brain surgery, or in good health (not recorded which). CDR3: CASSLGSGEAFF. DNA of the CDR3: TGTGCCAGCAGTTTAGGTTCTGGTGAAGCTTTCTTT.